Below are 30 T cell receptor beta chains sequenced from a single sample in a study of blood T cell repertoires in COVID-19. The protocol was immunoSEQ multiplex PCR, while the TCRdb copy is restricted to in-frame clones and leaves out a portion. The sample has approximately 490,000 clones; about nine tenths are singletons. Specimen: PBMCs or T cells enriched from blood (not recorded which). Receptor source: a woman younger than 35 who had recovered from COVID-19.

The chain links TRBV25-1 to TRBJ2-2; no definite D call. V was shortened by 6 bases and J by 1 base, with 9 bases between the two germline ends. Germline loops: CDR1 MGHDK, CDR2 SYGVNS. This CDR3 has 14 residues. CDR3 loop: CASRPTVNTGELFF. The CDR3 DNA sequence: TGTGCCAGCAGGCCAACGGTGAACACCGGGGAGCTGTTTTTT.

The chain combines TRBV5-1 with TRBJ1-2; D may be TRBD1 (6 bases). This CDR3 comprises 14 residues. Germline loops: CDR1 SGHRS, CDR2 YFSETQ. V lost 0 bases and J lost 5, with 11 bases in between. CDR3 sequence reads: CASSLGQDVYGYTF. The CDR3 DNA is TGCGCCAGCAGCTTGGGACAGGACGTTTATGGCTACACCTTC.

The chain employs TRBV7-3 and TRBJ2-5, with TRBD2 matching 10 bases. The CDR3 loop spans 14 amino acids. Germline-derived CDR1 and CDR2 are SGHTA and FQGTGA. V was clipped by 5 bases and J by 3 bases; unmatched bases: 3. CDR3 nucleotide sequence: TGTGCCAGCAGCCGGACTAGCGGAGAAGAGACCCAGTACTTC. Protein product: CASSRTSGEETQYF.

This rearrangement joins TRBV24-1 to TRBJ2-7, with TRBD1 identical over 7 bases. The V segment lost 3 bases and the J segment 3 bases; nucleotides outside the gene matches: 7. Germline V CDR1 and CDR2: KGHDR, SFDVKD. The CDR3 is 15 residues long. The DNA of the CDR3 is TGTGCCACCAGTGATGAAAACAGGGGTCACTACGAGCAGTACTTC. Protein sequence: CATSDENRGHYEQYF.

This clone was recorded once. This CDR3 reads CASSPLAGGPNEQFF. In DNA, the CDR3 is TGTGCCAGCAGCCCACTAGCGGGGGGGCCGAATGAGCAGTTCTTC. This rearrangement joins TRBV7-3 to TRBJ2-1, with 13 bases lining up with TRBD2. The CDR3 loop spans 15 amino acids. Germline V gene lookup returns CDR1 SGHTA and CDR2 FQGTGA. Unmatched junction bases numbered 5, after V lost 5 bases and J lost 7 bases.

The V call is TRBV7-2, the J call TRBJ2-3; D perhaps matches TRBD2 (6 bases). The CDR3 is made up of 15 amino acids. Trimming left V 4 bases short and J 8 bases short, with 19 bases between. CDR1 and CDR2 (germline): SGHTA, FQGNSA. The CDR3 coding sequence is TGTGCCAGCAGCTCCTTAGCGGACCTCCCAGGTACGCAGTATTTT. Amino acids: CASSSLADLPGTQYF. The full variable domain, rest sourced from reference TRBV7-2 and TRBJ2-3, is GAGVSQSPSNKVTEKGKDVELRCDPISGHTALYWYRQSLGQGLEFLIYFQGNSAPDKSGLPSDRFSAERTGGSVSTLTIQRTQQEDSAVYLCASSSLADLPGTQYFGPGTRLTVL.

The gene calls are TRBV30 and TRBJ1-5; 9 nucleotides agree with TRBD1. CDR3 length: 13 amino acids. Germline loops: CDR1 GTSNPN, CDR2 SVGIG (reference sequence). V shed 5 bases and J 4 bases; nucleotides not matched to a gene: 3. The CDR3 nucleotides read TGTGCCTGGTCGACAGGGGGAAATCAGCCCCAGCATTTT. Translating it yields CAWSTGGNQPQHF. Variable domain in full (rest from reference TRBV30 and TRBJ1-5): SQTIHQWPATLVQPVGSPLSLECTVEGTSNPNLYWYRQAAGRGLQLLFYSVGIGQISSEVPQNLSASRPQDRQFILSSKKLLLSDSGFYLCAWSTGGNQPQHFGDGTRLSIL.

The V and J genes are TRBV7-3 and TRBJ1-6; a possible D gene is TRBD1 (6 bases). The CDR3 has 15 amino acids. V was pared by 1 base and J by 8 bases, with 12 bases between. Germline assignment: CDR1 SGHTA and CDR2 FQGTGA. The CDR3 region is CASSLRGGLDSPLHF. CDR3 coding DNA: TGTGCCAGCAGCTTAAGGGGGGGCTTAGATTCACCCCTCCACTTT.

To note about this clone: This same CDR3 is encoded by further DNA sequences in the sample. V and J are TRBV19 and TRBJ1-1, with 9 bases aligning to TRBD1. The CDR3 has 14 amino acids. The V segment lost 5 bases and the J segment 3 bases; nucleotides outside the gene matches: 4. Germline lookup yields CDR1 LNHDA and CDR2 SQIVND (reference sequence). The CDR3 is CASSHRDRDTEAFF. The CDR3 region has the DNA TGTGCCAGTAGTCACCGGGACAGGGACACTGAAGCTTTCTTT.

This clone has only a few counts. Here the CDR3 reads CASIREPLTGYTF. As DNA, the CDR3 is TGTGCCAGCATTAGAGAGCCCCTTACTGGCTACACCTTC. This rearrangement joins TRBV2 to TRBJ1-2; D ambiguous. V was shortened by 7 bases and J by 7 bases, with 16 bases between the two germline ends. CDR3 length: 13 amino acids. Looked up from germline, CDR1 is SNHLY and CDR2 is FYNNEI.

The chain is built from TRBV2 and TRBJ2-5; 9 nucleotides align to TRBD2. There are 15 residues in the CDR3. The trim removed 3 bases at V and 1 base at J, leaving 3 bases unmatched. CDR1 is SNHLY, CDR2 FYNNEI, per germline. CDR3 DNA sequence: TGTGCCAGCAGTGACCCAGCGGGGGGCCAAGAGACCCAGTACTTC. Its translation is CASSDPAGGQETQYF.

The chain joins TRBV7-2 to TRBJ1-3; D gene uncertain. The CDR3 is 15 residues long. V was pared by 0 bases and J by 0 bases, with 6 bases between. Germline lookup yields CDR1 SGHTA and CDR2 FQGNSA. The CDR3 loop is CASSLAAGSGNTIYF. CDR3 DNA sequence: TGTGCCAGCAGCTTAGCCGCCGGCTCTGGAAACACCATATATTTT.

This clone appeared a single time. The chain links TRBV7-8 to TRBJ2-7, with 15 bases aligning to TRBD2. CDR3 length: 18 amino acids. Germline V CDR1 and CDR2: SGHVS, FQNEAQ. The ends lost 5 bases at V and 0 bases at J; junction bases unmatched: 8. As DNA, the CDR3 is TGTGCCAGCAGCCGGACTAGCGGGGGGGCGTACAGCTCCTACGAGCAGTACTTC. Amino acids: CASSRTSGGAYSSYEQYF.

Written as DNA, the CDR3 is TGTGCCAGCAGTGAAGGGACAGGGGGTTATCAGCCCCAGCATTTT. Its protein product is CASSEGTGGYQPQHF. The chain combines TRBV2 with TRBJ1-5, with 10 bases that match TRBD1. J was trimmed by 5 bases and V by 1 base; bases with no gene match: 2. Looked up from germline, CDR1 is SNHLY and CDR2 is FYNNEI. This CDR3 is 15 amino acids long.

This chain connects TRBV5-6 to TRBJ1-2, with unresolved D. Germline V lookup: CDR1 SGHDT, CDR2 YYEEEE. CDR3 length: 15 residues. Trimming removed 4 bases at V and 3 bases at J, with 16 bases between. The CDR3 DNA is TGTGCCAGCAGCCAAACACCCAAATCATACTATGGCTACACCTTC. Amino acid sequence: CASSQTPKSYYGYTF.

The rearrangement joins TRBV28 to TRBJ1-2, with no clear D. The germline V and J ends were trimmed by 5 bases and 5 bases, with 6 bases remaining between them. Germline-derived CDR1 and CDR2 are MDHEN and SYDVKM. There are 11 residues in the CDR3. Here the CDR3 DNA reads TGTGCCAGCAGTCTCTCTTATGGCTACACCTTC. Translated, it gives CASSLSYGYTF.

V usage is TRBV5-1 and J usage is TRBJ2-2; possible D gene TRBD2, 5 bases. The CDR3 covers 16 residues. Germline lookup yields CDR1 SGHRS and CDR2 YFSETQ. Trimming took 3 bases from V and 2 from J, leaving 14 bases between them. The CDR3 is CASSYGRGLNTGELFF. The CDR3 region has the DNA TGCGCCAGCAGCTATGGGCGCGGGCTTAACACCGGGGAGCTGTTTTTT.

This clone was counted between two and nine times. V gene TRBV18 combines with J gene TRBJ2-2, with TRBD1 matching 9 bases. V dropped 6 bases and J dropped 3; count of bases not matched to a gene: 5. There are 15 residues in the CDR3. The germline V gene encodes CDR1 KGHSH and CDR2 LQKENI. CDR3 sequence reads: CASSWTGEHTGELFF. The CDR3 DNA sequence: TGTGCCAGCTCGTGGACAGGGGAACACACCGGGGAGCTGTTTTTT.

This clone has more than one count but fewer than ten. The V call is TRBV6-1, the J call TRBJ1-4; D ambiguous. Germline V lookup: CDR1 MNHNS, CDR2 SASEGT. V lost 2 bases, J lost 4 bases, and 8 bases lay in between. The CDR3 is 14 amino acids. The CDR3 DNA follows: TGTGCCAGCAGTGAACGTCAGATTAATGAAAAACTGTTTTTT. It is translated as CASSERQINEKLFF.

The CDR3 sequence is CATSRDRGYTEAFF. Here the CDR3 DNA reads TGTGCCACCAGCAGAGATAGGGGCTACACTGAAGCTTTCTTT. This sequence joins TRBV15 and TRBJ1-1; TRBD1 might be the D (5 bases). This CDR3 comprises 14 residues. Trimming pared 0 bases from V and 3 bases from J, leaving 8 bases between. The germline CDR1 and CDR2 sequences are LNHNV and YYDKDF (reference sequence).

This clone was recorded once. CDR3 nucleotide sequence: TGTGCCAGCAGCTTAATCCCCGGGGTTTATTCTGGAAACACCATATATTTT. This encodes CASSLIPGVYSGNTIYF. V usage is TRBV7-2 and J usage is TRBJ1-3; D gene ambiguous. V was pared by 2 bases and J by 1 base, with 15 bases between. This CDR3 is 17 amino acids long. Looked up from germline, CDR1 is SGHTA and CDR2 is FQGNSA.

In this sample, this clone turned up once. V and J are TRBV27 and TRBJ1-1, with TRBD1 matching 10 bases. Trimming cost V 8 bases and J 0 bases; bases outside gene matches: 6. Germline CDR1 reads MNHEY; CDR2 reads SMNVEV (reference sequence). The CDR3 loop spans 15 amino acids. CDR3 bases: TGTGCCAGCCAGGACAGGGGGTCCATGAACACTGAAGCTTTCTTT. Its translation is CASQDRGSMNTEAFF.

V usage is TRBV7-9 and J usage is TRBJ2-2, with D perhaps matching TRBD1 (6 bases). Germline CDR1 SEHNR, CDR2 FQNEAQ (reference sequence). The CDR3 is 17 residues long. Trimming removed 0 bases at V and 8 bases at J, with 19 bases between. This chain's CDR3 is CASSLAGQYRVPGELFF. DNA of the CDR3: TGTGCCAGCAGCTTAGCGGGCCAATACAGGGTTCCGGGGGAGCTGTTTTTT.

This chain connects TRBV3-1 (or the pseudogene TRBV3-2) to TRBJ1-1; TRBD1 matches at 7 bases. This CDR3 region has 15 residues. CDR1 and CDR2 (germline): LGHDT, YNNKEL (reference sequence). The V gene end was trimmed by 4 bases and the J gene end by 5 bases; junction bases not matched to a gene: 10. Written as DNA, the CDR3 is TGTGCCAGCAGCCCCGAGACAGGGTCGCGAACTGAAGCTTTCTTT. Translation: CASSPETGSRTEAFF.

The V call is TRBV12-3 or TRBV12-4, the J call TRBJ2-1, with D tentatively TRBD2 (6 bases). The CDR3 is 13 residues long. The germline V and J ends were trimmed by 5 bases and 6 bases, with 11 bases remaining between them. The DNA for the CDR3 is TGTGCCAGCAGTGGCCGGCGGGGCAATGAGCAGTTCTTC. Translating gives CASSGRRGNEQFF.

CDR3 in amino acids: CASSREGTGELFF. In nucleotides, the CDR3 is TGTGCCAGCAGCCGGGAGGGCACCGGGGAGCTGTTTTTT. This sequence joins TRBV6-5 and TRBJ2-2; 8 nucleotides line up with TRBD2. Per the germline V gene, CDR1 is MNHEY and CDR2 is SVGAGI. V trimming: 6 bases; J trimming: 4 bases; junction bases outside the gene matches: 1. The CDR3 runs to 13 residues.

The CDR3 bases are TGTGCCAGCAGTGAGGGTCGAGACAGAATCAACTATGGCTACACCTTC. The encoded protein is CASSEGRDRINYGYTF. The rearrangement uses TRBV2 and TRBJ1-2; possible D gene TRBD1, 5 bases. CDR3 length equals 16 residues. The V end lost 3 bases, the J end lost 2 bases, and 16 bases lay between the germline ends. Germline values: CDR1 SNHLY, CDR2 FYNNEI.

The V and J genes are TRBV7-2 and TRBJ2-7, with TRBD1 matching over 7 bases. CDR1 SGHTA and CDR2 FQGNSA come from the germline V gene. Losses at the gene ends were 4 bases for V and 2 bases for J; bases not matched to a gene: 2. The CDR3 spans 13 residues. CDR3 DNA: TGTGCCAGCAGCTCGGGACAGACCTACGAGCAGTACTTC. Translated, it gives CASSSGQTYEQYF.

Here the CDR3 reads CASSSLQGSSTDTQYF. In nucleotides, the CDR3 is TGTGCCAGCAGTTCATTACAGGGCTCTAGCACAGATACGCAGTATTTT. The chain employs TRBV28 and TRBJ2-3; possible D gene TRBD1, 6 bases. The CDR3 runs to 16 residues. CDR1 MDHEN and CDR2 SYDVKM come from the germline V gene. The V end lost 4 bases, the J end lost 0 bases, and 14 bases lay between the germline ends.

This sequence joins TRBV6-5 and TRBJ1-2, with D maybe TRBD1 (5 bases). The V gene lost 2 bases and the J gene lost 4 bases, with 8 bases spanning the gap. This CDR3 is 13 amino acids long. The germline gives CDR1 MNHEY, CDR2 SVGAGI. The CDR3 is CASSYSGAYGYTF. The CDR3, as DNA: TGTGCCAGCAGTTACAGCGGGGCCTATGGCTACACCTTC.